Below, 27 T cell receptor beta chains from the same sample are listed, as sequenced in a study of naive and memory T cell subsets. Two oligonucleotides, mixed equimolar, formed the beta constant-region primer covering TRBC1 and TRBC2. Four rounds of PCR amplified the ligated cDNA using nested alpha and beta constant-region primers plus SP2. TCRdb processed the UMI-ligation and nested PCR reads anew with MiXCR; each CDR3 protein has one entry. The table has under 35,000 distinct CDR3 sequences, approximately 17% seen once. Source material: effector memory CD4+ T cells from blood. Stated subset: effector memory, CD45RA- CD27-. These receptors originate from a human donor in good health.

This clonotype has a count of ten or more. The chain joins TRBV27 to TRBJ1-1, with D unresolved. The CDR3 contains 13 residues. CDR1 is MNHEY and CDR2 is SMNVEV in the germline V gene (reference sequence). V was cut by 2 bases and J by 4 bases, with 8 bases left in between. The CDR3 DNA reads as TGTGCCAGCAGTTTACGAATTTCCACTGAAGCTTTCTTT. This encodes CASSLRISTEAFF.

This chain connects TRBV28 to TRBJ2-2, with TRBD1 identical over 7 bases. Germline CDR1 and CDR2: MDHEN and SYDVKM. The CDR3 runs 15 residues. The ends lost 6 bases at V and 0 bases at J; junction bases unmatched: 4. The CDR3 is CASRYGTANTGELFF. The CDR3 DNA reads as TGTGCCAGCAGATATGGGACAGCGAACACCGGGGAGCTGTTTTTT. Supplemented by reference TRBV28 and TRBJ2-2, the full variable domain reads DVKVTQSSRYLVKRTGEKVFLECVQDMDHENMFWYRQDPGLGLRLIYFSYDVKMKEKGDIPEGYSVSREKKERFSLILESASTNQTSMYLCASRYGTANTGELFFGEGSRLTVL.

The chain has TRBV28 and TRBJ1-5; no clear D gene. The germline V gene has CDR1 MDHEN and CDR2 SYDVKM. The CDR3 is 14 residues long. Trimming cost V 6 bases and J 5 bases, with 14 bases left between them. CDR3 bases: TGTGCCAGCAGCATCAACACAAATCATCAGCCCCAGCATTTT. Protein sequence: CASSINTNHQPQHF.

This clonotype was seen a handful of times. The gene calls are TRBV29-1 and TRBJ1-5; the D gene is possibly TRBD1 (6 bases). Germline-derived CDR1 and CDR2 are SQVTM and ANQGSEA. The ends were cut back, 7 bases at V and 5 bases at J, with 15 bases in the middle. The CDR3 extends over 13 amino acids. CDR3 nucleotides: TGCAGCGCCGGACAGTCTTTGGATCAGCCCCAGCATTTT. Amino acids: CSAGQSLDQPQHF.

In its sample, this clonotype was seen a few times. CDR3 loop: CATSRDRGNEQFF. The CDR3 DNA is TGTGCCACCAGCAGAGATCGGGGCAATGAGCAGTTCTTC. The chain employs TRBV15 and TRBJ2-1, with D perhaps TRBD2 (5 bases). This CDR3 comprises 13 residues. Looked up from germline, CDR1 is LNHNV and CDR2 is YYDKDF (reference sequence). V lost 0 bases to trimming and J lost 6 bases, with 6 bases between them.

In regard to this clonotype: This clone may be a read error of a much larger clone one base away. The chain combines TRBV5-6 with TRBJ1-1, with D possibly matching TRBD1 (5 bases). CDR1 is SGHDT and CDR2 is YYEEEE in the germline V gene. This CDR3 spans 16 amino acids. The CDR3 protein is CASSLYGARMNTGAFF. The CDR3 nucleotides are TGTGCCAGCAGCTTGTACGGGGCCAGAATGAACACTGGAGCTTTCTTT.

The chain employs TRBV6-6 and TRBJ2-7, with D possibly TRBD1 on 5 matching bases. Germline assignment: CDR1 MNHNY and CDR2 SVGAGI (reference sequence). Between the trimmed V and J ends, which lost 4 bases and 1 base, there was a span of 11 bases. The CDR3 loop spans 14 amino acids. The CDR3 loop reads CASSLGLPSYEQYF. DNA for the CDR3: TGTGCCAGCAGTTTGGGGCTTCCTTCCTACGAGCAGTACTTC.

This clonotype was observed at least ten times. This sequence joins TRBV19 and TRBJ1-5; D is perhaps TRBD1 (6 bases). The V end was cut by 4 bases, the J end by 1 base, with 14 bases between. The CDR3 length is 16 residues. In germline, CDR1 is LNHDA, CDR2 SQIVND (reference sequence). The CDR3 coding sequence is TGTGCCAGTAGTACCCGGACAGTGCCAAGCAATCAGCCCCAGCATTTT. Translating it yields CASSTRTVPSNQPQHF.

This clonotype turned up a few times. V and J are TRBV6-1 and TRBJ2-7; 8 bases are a match to TRBD2. The V segment lost 7 bases and the J segment 1 base; nucleotides outside the gene matches: 9. Looked up from germline, CDR1 is MNHNS and CDR2 is SASEGT. The CDR3 extends over 15 amino acids. The CDR3 sequence: CASNVGGRNSYEQYF. The CDR3 DNA sequence: TGTGCCAGCAATGTTGGCGGGAGGAATTCCTACGAGCAGTACTTC.

This clonotype was seen a single time. V gene TRBV6-5 combines with J gene TRBJ1-1; maybe TRBD1 (6 bases). The CDR3 totals 13 residues. Trimming left V 4 bases short and J 10 bases short, with 16 bases between. Germline V gene sequence: CDR1 MNHEY, CDR2 SVGAGI. The CDR3 DNA reads as TGTGCCAGCAGTTCCGGGACGGCCAGGGGAGCTTTCTTT. As protein: CASSSGTARGAFF.

The chain employs TRBV30 and TRBJ1-2; 7 nucleotides align to TRBD1. CDR1 is GTSNPN, CDR2 SVGIG, per germline (reference sequence). The V and J ends lost 3 bases and 7 bases, in that order; junction bases with no gene match: 8. The CDR3 spans 13 residues. This chain's CDR3 is CAWRDREVVGYTF. The DNA of the CDR3 is TGTGCCTGGAGAGACAGGGAAGTCGTTGGCTACACCTTC.

This clonotype is classed as medium-sized. The rearrangement uses TRBV7-2 and TRBJ1-1, with D possibly matching TRBD1 (5 bases). CDR1 and CDR2 from the germline V gene are SGHTA and FQGNSA. The length of the CDR3 is 13 residues. Trimming stripped 2 bases from V and 2 bases from J, with 6 bases between. CDR3 DNA sequence: TGTGCCAGCAGCTTATGGGGCAACACTGAAGCTTTCTTT. Protein sequence: CASSLWGNTEAFF.

This clonotype was counted a few times. The chain employs TRBV28 and TRBJ1-1; weak D call: TRBD1 (5 bases). The germline V and J ends were trimmed by 7 bases and 1 base, with 10 bases remaining between them. This CDR3 has 13 amino acids. Per germline, CDR1 MDHEN and CDR2 SYDVKM. This CDR3 is CASNGDGNTEAFF. CDR3 DNA sequence: TGTGCCAGCAACGGGGACGGGAACACTGAAGCTTTCTTT.

This clonotype was observed at least ten times. The chain links TRBV29-1 to TRBJ2-5; TRBD2 might be the D (6 bases). The CDR3 spans 12 residues. Trimming left V 3 bases short and J 4 bases short, with 9 bases between. The V gene's germline CDR1 is SQVTM and CDR2 ANQGSEA. This CDR3 reads CSVEGGGETQYF. The CDR3 nucleotides are TGCAGCGTTGAGGGGGGTGGAGAGACCCAGTACTTC.

The rearrangement uses TRBV5-1 and TRBJ1-1; TRBD1 aligns across 9 bases. V dropped 1 base and J dropped 4; count of bases not matched to a gene: 2. Germline V CDR1 and CDR2: SGHRS, YFSETQ. The CDR3 totals 14 residues. In DNA form, the CDR3 reads TGCGCCAGCAGCTTGACAGGGGGCCTCACTGAAGCTTTCTTT. Protein: CASSLTGGLTEAFF.

CDR3 in amino acids: CASSPEAVHGYTF. For the CDR3, the DNA is TGTGCCAGCAGCCCCGAGGCGGTACATGGCTACACCTTC. V gene TRBV7-8 combines with J gene TRBJ1-2; D uncertain. Looked up from germline, CDR1 is SGHVS and CDR2 is FQNEAQ. The CDR3 length is 13 residues. V lost 5 bases and J 6 bases, leaving 13 bases between the germline ends.

The chain joins TRBV6-2 or TRBV6-3 to TRBJ2-2; 9 bases map to TRBD2. The CDR3 sequence is 17 residues long. Per germline, CDR1 MNHEY and CDR2 SVGEGT. Unmatched junction bases numbered 9, after V lost 2 bases and J lost 5 bases. CDR3 sequence (DNA): TGTGCCAGCAGTTACGGTTGGGCTAGCGGGATGACCGGGGAGCTGTTTTTT. Protein: CASSYGWASGMTGELFF.

This rearrangement joins TRBV19 to TRBJ1-2; TRBD1 is a possible D gene (5 bases). The germline V and J ends were trimmed by 7 bases and 0 bases, with 9 bases remaining between them. There are 13 residues in the CDR3. Germline CDR1 LNHDA, CDR2 SQIVND (reference sequence). The CDR3 coding sequence is TGTGCCAGTACCGCGACAGCTAACTATGGCTACACCTTC. Its protein is CASTATANYGYTF.

This clonotype was counted a few times. The chain has TRBV7-9 and TRBJ1-1; D remains unclear. Trimming took 3 bases from V and 1 from J, leaving 15 bases between them. CDR3 length equals 16 residues. Germline V lookup: CDR1 SEHNR, CDR2 FQNEAQ (reference sequence). This chain's CDR3 is CASSFDLSVTNTEAFF. CDR3 coding DNA: TGTGCCAGCAGCTTTGACCTCTCTGTTACGAACACTGAAGCTTTCTTT.

This clonotype was recorded at least ten times. V is TRBV7-2 and J is TRBJ2-3; 7 nucleotides agree with TRBD2. V was pared by 5 bases and J by 0 bases, with 8 bases of the junction left unmatched. Per the germline V gene, CDR1 is SGHTA and CDR2 is FQGNSA. This CDR3 contains 16 residues. CDR3 residues: CASSLGLRKSTDTQYF. As DNA, the CDR3 is TGTGCCAGCAGCCTGGGACTAAGAAAAAGCACAGATACGCAGTATTTT.

V usage is TRBV5-4 and J usage is TRBJ1-6; tentatively, D is TRBD1 (5 bases). Trimming cost V 4 bases and J 6 bases, with 11 bases left between them. Per the germline V gene, CDR1 is SGHNT and CDR2 is YYREEE (reference sequence). The CDR3 is 14 residues long. The CDR3 loop reads CASSLGDLNSPLHF. In DNA, the CDR3 is TGTGCCAGCAGCCTTGGGGACCTTAATTCACCCCTCCACTTT.

This clonotype has more than one count but fewer than ten. The chain links TRBV28 to TRBJ1-5; perhaps TRBD1 as D (5 bases). Between the trimmed V and J ends, which lost 7 bases and 4 bases, there was a span of 14 bases. The CDR3 runs 14 residues. The germline gives CDR1 MDHEN, CDR2 SYDVKM. The CDR3 bases are TGTGCCAGCATCCCGGCGGGACGGAATCAGCCCCAGCATTTT. Its translation: CASIPAGRNQPQHF.

The V call is TRBV2, the J call TRBJ2-7; 10 bases are shared with TRBD1. CDR1 and CDR2 from the germline V gene are SNHLY and FYNNEI. The CDR3 consists of 15 residues. Losses at the gene ends were 4 bases for V and 2 bases for J; bases not matched to a gene: 5. The CDR3 region has the DNA TGTGCCAGCAGTGGGCGGGACAGGGGAACCTACGAGCAGTACTTC. Translating gives CASSGRDRGTYEQYF.

This clonotype rates as medium-sized. V usage is TRBV27 and J usage is TRBJ1-2, with TRBD1 matching 7 bases. The CDR3 has 15 residues. Germline loops: CDR1 MNHEY, CDR2 SMNVEV (reference sequence). Unmatched junction bases numbered 12, after V lost 5 bases and J lost 6 bases. This CDR3 is CASSTYQTGTNGYTF. CDR3 bases: TGTGCCAGCAGTACCTACCAGACAGGGACTAATGGCTACACCTTC.

The V call is TRBV6-2 or TRBV6-3, the J call TRBJ1-6, with D unclear. The CDR3 loop spans 18 amino acids. The V end lost 0 bases, the J end lost 6 bases, and 18 bases lay between the germline ends. Germline CDR1 MNHEY, CDR2 SVGEGT. The CDR3 region is CASSYSRWSVRGNSPLHF. CDR3 nucleotide sequence: TGTGCCAGCAGTTACTCGAGGTGGTCGGTGCGGGGTAATTCACCCCTCCACTTT.

In this sample, this clonotype turned up a few times. The CDR3 coding sequence is TGTGCCAGCAGCTCCCAGACAGGGCCAGCTTTCTTT. This encodes CASSSQTGPAFF. The chain carries TRBV7-9 and TRBJ1-1; TRBD1 agrees at 7 bases. Trimming removed 4 bases from V and 10 bases from J; junction bases left unmatched: 6. Germline V gene data show CDR1 as SEHNR and CDR2 as FQNEAQ (reference sequence). The CDR3 has 12 residues.

In its sample, this clonotype is medium-sized. The V call is TRBV28, the J call TRBJ1-5; possible D gene TRBD1, 5 bases. The CDR3 consists of 13 residues. Deletions cut 8 bases from V and 0 bases from J, with 8 bases between. Germline CDR1 and CDR2: MDHEN and SYDVKM. The CDR3 region is CASGGNSNQPQHF. The DNA of the CDR3 is TGTGCCAGCGGGGGAAATAGCAATCAGCCCCAGCATTTT.